This T cell receptor (beta chain) was profiled in a study of beta chain features in type 1 diabetes. CDR3 size: 15 residues. V dropped 0 bases and J dropped 6; count of bases not matched to a gene: 3. From germline, CDR1 is SGHRS and CDR2 YFSETQ. Every isolated RNA sample was fully reverse transcribed, so sequencing captured expressed TCRB transcripts. The protocol was immunoSEQ multiplex PCR, while the TCRdb copy is restricted to in-frame clones and leaves out a portion. The data show 35,000 to 45,000 clones, around 60% seen once. The source of this sequence is a woman aged 30 to 39 in good health. Input material: Tregs from blood. The V call is TRBV5-1, the J call TRBJ2-1, with 10 bases matching TRBD2. The CDR3 DNA reads as TGCGCCAGCAGCTTGGAACTAGCGGGGCTCAATGAGCAGTTCTTC. This sequence encodes CASSLELAGLNEQFF.